The 32 T cell receptor beta chains reported below all come from one sample, sequenced in a study of shared clonotypes between healthy human individuals. Generated by immunoSEQ multiplex PCR, the TCRdb table keeps only in-frame clones and is missing some. The sample yields some 700,000 clones, less than 95% seen once. Input material: memory CD8+ T cells from PBMCs. Subset: CD45RO+ cells pooled with CCR7-negative TemRA cells. Every receptor here comes from a man between 18 and 35 years old in good health. Some clones in this sample may be carry-over from other donors' samples.

This clone has only a few counts. The gene calls are TRBV10-3 and TRBJ1-2; D gene uncertain. This CDR3 is 13 amino acids long. The V and J ends lost 2 bases and 0 bases respectively, with 4 bases between them. Germline V gene data show CDR1 as ENHRY and CDR2 as SYGVKD. The CDR3 spells CAISEGSNYGYTF. In DNA form, the CDR3 reads TGTGCCATCAGTGAGGGTTCTAACTATGGCTACACCTTC.

CDR3 sequence reads: CAIEPGQGAEAFF. The CDR3 nucleotides are TGTGCCATAGAGCCGGGACAGGGGGCTGAAGCTTTCTTT. The chain employs TRBV10-3 and TRBJ1-1; 11 bases are shared with TRBD1. The CDR3 length is 13 residues. Germline values: CDR1 ENHRY, CDR2 SYGVKD. V was pared by 9 bases and J by 6 bases, with 6 bases of the junction left unmatched.

The V gene is TRBV2, the J gene TRBJ2-3; D is unresolved. V lost 3 bases and J lost 0, with 10 bases in between. This CDR3 is 15 amino acids long. CDR1 is SNHLY, CDR2 FYNNEI, per germline. The chain's CDR3 is CASSDPKASTDTQYF. In nucleotides, the CDR3 is TGTGCCAGCAGTGATCCGAAGGCGAGCACAGATACGCAGTATTTT.

The chain has TRBV9 and TRBJ1-2, with 7 bases fitting TRBD1. CDR1 SGDLS and CDR2 YYNGEE come from the germline V gene. CDR3 length: 15 residues. The junction had 4 bases not matched to a gene; V was cut back by 0 bases and J by 2 bases. As DNA, the CDR3 is TGTGCCAGCAGCGTAGTGGCAGGGGGGAACTATGGCTACACCTTC. Amino acid sequence: CASSVVAGGNYGYTF.

This rearrangement joins TRBV9 to TRBJ2-7; 8 bases are shared with TRBD2. This CDR3 is built from 15 residues. The V gene end was trimmed by 4 bases and the J gene end by 3 bases; junction bases not matched to a gene: 9. Looked up from germline, CDR1 is SGDLS and CDR2 is YYNGEE. CDR3 residues: CASSPRSSGNYEQYF. The CDR3 DNA reads TGTGCCAGCAGCCCCCGTAGTAGCGGGAACTACGAGCAGTACTTC.

The V gene is TRBV11-2, the J gene TRBJ2-7; weak D call: TRBD1 (6 bases). The CDR3 spans 14 residues. V lost 4 bases and J lost 6, with 16 bases in between. Germline V gives CDR1 SGHAT, CDR2 FQNNGV. CDR3 region: CASSSTLQGGEQYF. DNA for the CDR3: TGTGCCAGCAGCTCAACACTACAAGGGGGCGAGCAGTACTTC.

The chain uses TRBV7-9 and TRBJ1-2, with D possibly TRBD1 on 6 matching bases. This CDR3 is built from 17 residues. Germline lookup yields CDR1 SEHNR and CDR2 FQNEAQ (reference sequence). Trimming removed 1 base from V and 3 bases from J, with 18 bases in between. CDR3 in amino acids: CASSLDRVEGPDYGYTF. CDR3 nucleotide sequence: TGTGCCAGCAGCTTAGACAGGGTAGAGGGGCCGGACTATGGCTACACCTTC.

The chain combines TRBV11-2 with TRBJ2-3; a weak D match, TRBD2 (6 bases). Trimming took 3 bases from V and 4 from J, leaving 11 bases between them. The CDR3 runs 14 residues. Germline V gene sequence: CDR1 SGHAT, CDR2 FQNNGV. Here the CDR3 DNA reads TGTGCCAGCAGCTTTAAAACGGGAGCAGATACGCAGTATTTT. It encodes CASSFKTGADTQYF.

This clone has just a few counts. The rearrangement uses TRBV28 and TRBJ1-1, with D hard to call. CDR3 length: 13 residues. In germline, CDR1 is MDHEN, CDR2 SYDVKM. V was trimmed by 6 bases and J by 5 bases, leaving 13 bases between them. CDR3 DNA: TGTGCCAGCAGCCGACCCCGAGGTACTGAAGCTTTCTTT. As protein: CASSRPRGTEAFF.

The V gene is TRBV9, the J gene TRBJ2-1; maybe TRBD2 (6 bases). This CDR3 region has 15 residues. V was shortened by 0 bases and J by 3 bases, with 10 bases between the two germline ends. From germline, CDR1 is SGDLS and CDR2 YYNGEE. The CDR3 loop reads CASSVGGVNYNEQFF. The CDR3 nucleotides are TGTGCCAGCAGCGTAGGGGGGGTCAACTACAATGAGCAGTTCTTC.

V usage is TRBV6-1 and J usage is TRBJ2-1; 7 bases match TRBD2. Germline V gene sequence: CDR1 MNHNS, CDR2 SASEGT. CDR3 length equals 15 residues. With 5 bases clipped from V and 4 bases from J, the junction kept 8 bases outside the gene matches. The CDR3 sequence: CASSPRGVGYNEQFF. DNA for the CDR3: TGTGCCAGCAGTCCCCGGGGGGTTGGGTACAATGAGCAGTTCTTC.

The genes are TRBV7-8 and TRBJ2-7, with 11 bases identical to TRBD1. The CDR3 consists of 21 residues. Unmatched junction bases numbered 21, after V lost 2 bases and J lost 3 bases. In germline, CDR1 is SGHVS, CDR2 FQNEAQ. CDR3 sequence reads: CASSLFLSEPTGTGGIYEQYF. CDR3 DNA: TGTGCCAGCAGCTTATTTCTTTCGGAACCCACTGGGACAGGGGGTATCTACGAGCAGTACTTC.

The chain combines TRBV18 with TRBJ2-4; D is possibly TRBD1 (6 bases). V was pared by 5 bases and J by 1 base, with 15 bases between. The CDR3 loop spans 16 amino acids. Germline-derived CDR1 and CDR2 are KGHSH and LQKENI. The CDR3: CASSTQGRGAKNIQYF. DNA for the CDR3: TGTGCCAGCTCAACGCAGGGGAGAGGGGCCAAAAACATTCAGTACTTC.

The rearrangement joins TRBV5-6 to TRBJ2-1; D uncertain. V dropped 0 bases and J dropped 5 bases, with 12 bases sitting between them. CDR1 and CDR2 from the germline V gene are SGHDT and YYEEEE. The CDR3 is made up of 15 amino acids. As DNA, the CDR3 is TGTGCCAGCAGCTTGGGTGTATCTTCCCACAATGAGCAGTTCTTC. This gives the protein CASSLGVSSHNEQFF.

The CDR3 DNA sequence: TGTGCCAGCAGCTTGGAAGAACACTGGGACGAGCAGTACTTC. This translates into CASSLEEHWDEQYF. V and J are TRBV5-4 and TRBJ2-7; D not certain. Germline CDR1 and CDR2: SGHNT and YYREEE (reference sequence). V was pared by 0 bases and J by 5 bases, with 12 bases between. This CDR3 has 14 residues.

The CDR3 sequence: CASSSDSEEKAPANTGELFF. The CDR3, as DNA: TGTGCCAGCAGTTCCGATTCTGAGGAAAAAGCTCCTGCGAACACCGGGGAGCTGTTTTTT. This rearrangement joins TRBV28 to TRBJ2-2, with D unclear. Looked up from germline, CDR1 is MDHEN and CDR2 is SYDVKM. The ends were cut back, 4 bases at V and 0 bases at J, with 24 bases in the middle. The CDR3 loop spans 20 amino acids.

The chain has TRBV9 and TRBJ1-2, with D uncertain. Trimming stripped 0 bases from V and 2 bases from J, with 8 bases between. Per the germline V gene, CDR1 is SGDLS and CDR2 is YYNGEE. CDR3 length: 14 residues. The CDR3 spells CASSVGKGNYGYTF. The CDR3 DNA reads as TGTGCCAGCAGCGTAGGGAAAGGGAACTATGGCTACACCTTC.

This clone has only one observation. This sample also contains other DNA sequences that code for the same CDR3. The V call is TRBV28, the J call TRBJ2-7; D is perhaps TRBD1 or TRBD2 (6 bases each). The germline V gene has CDR1 MDHEN and CDR2 SYDVKM. CDR3 size: 14 residues. V dropped 7 bases and J dropped 1 base, with 14 bases sitting between them. For the CDR3, the DNA is TGTGCCAGCACCTGGGTAGGGGGGTCCTACGAGCAGTACTTC. Its translation is CASTWVGGSYEQYF. Variable domain in full (rest from reference TRBV28 and TRBJ2-7): DVKVTQSSRYLVKRTGEKVFLECVQDMDHENMFWYRQDPGLGLRLIYFSYDVKMKEKGDIPEGYSVSREKKERFSLILESASTNQTSMYLCASTWVGGSYEQYFGPGTRLTVT.

In this sample, this clone turned up once. The chain recombines TRBV2 with TRBJ1-4, with 9 bases that match TRBD1. The CDR3 is made up of 14 amino acids. Trimming took 11 bases from V and 8 from J; bases not matched to a gene: 12. Germline CDR1 SNHLY, CDR2 FYNNEI. CDR3 sequence reads: CAGQPGQGNEKLFF. In DNA, the CDR3 is TGTGCCGGCCAGCCGGGACAGGGTAACGAAAAACTGTTTTTT.

The chain employs TRBV7-9 and TRBJ1-2; 7 nucleotides line up with TRBD1. Germline values: CDR1 SEHNR, CDR2 FQNEAQ (reference sequence). Losses at the gene ends were 8 bases for V and 2 bases for J; bases not matched to a gene: 8. The CDR3 contains 14 residues. As DNA, the CDR3 is TGTGCCAGCGGATGGGACAGCTCAAACTATGGCTACACCTTC. It codes for CASGWDSSNYGYTF.

This clone came up once. The chain is built from TRBV29-1 and TRBJ2-1, with D tentatively TRBD1 or TRBD2 (6 bases each). CDR3 length: 16 amino acids. V gave up 2 bases and J gave up 3 bases, with 17 bases separating them. The V gene's germline CDR1 is SQVTM and CDR2 ANQGSEA. The chain's CDR3 is CSVEYGGPGGYNEQFF. CDR3 in DNA: TGCAGCGTTGAATATGGGGGGCCGGGTGGCTACAATGAGCAGTTCTTC.

This clone appeared once. CDR3 DNA sequence: TGTGCCAGCAGCCCTACTGGGGTCGCGGGAGGGTCAGATACGCAGTATTTT. It encodes CASSPTGVAGGSDTQYF. The V call is TRBV13, the J call TRBJ2-3, with TRBD2 matching over 9 bases. V lost 5 bases to trimming and J lost 4 bases; unmatched junction nucleotides: 13. CDR1 and CDR2 from the germline V gene are PRHDT and FYEKMQ (reference sequence). This CDR3 spans 17 amino acids.

The J gene is TRBJ1-4, the V gene TRBV4-3; 8 bases map to TRBD1. CDR1 and CDR2 (germline): LGHNA, YSLEER. There are 15 residues in the CDR3. V dropped 1 base and J dropped 8; count of bases not matched to a gene: 6. The CDR3 protein is CASSQGTGSTEKLFF. Here the CDR3 DNA reads TGCGCCAGCAGCCAAGGGACAGGGAGTACCGAAAAACTGTTTTTT.

The chain recombines TRBV27 with TRBJ2-3; weak D call: TRBD2 (6 bases). This CDR3 is 17 amino acids long. Germline CDR1 MNHEY, CDR2 SMNVEV (reference sequence). Between the trimmed V and J ends, which lost 6 bases and 2 bases, there was a span of 21 bases. The DNA for the CDR3 is TGTGCCAGCAGGGGTGTGGAGGGCGAGGACTACACAGATACGCAGTATTTT. Its translation is CASRGVEGEDYTDTQYF.

The chain is built from TRBV11-2 and TRBJ2-7, with D tentatively TRBD2 (6 bases). Trimming stripped 5 bases from V and 3 bases from J, with 20 bases between. This CDR3 spans 16 amino acids. CDR1 and CDR2 from the germline V gene are SGHAT and FQNNGV. This chain's CDR3 is CASSSRDSGGDYEQYF. CDR3 sequence (DNA): TGTGCCAGCAGCAGTCGGGATAGTGGCGGGGACTACGAGCAGTACTTC. Combining the CDR3 with reference TRBV11-2 and TRBJ2-7 gives the whole variable domain EAGVAQSPRYKIIEKRQSVAFWCNPISGHATLYWYQQILGQGPKLLIQFQNNGVVDDSQLPKDRFSAERLKGVDSTLKIQPAKLEDSAVYLCASSSRDSGGDYEQYFGPGTRLTVT.

V gene TRBV4-1 combines with J gene TRBJ2-2, with 8 nucleotides matching TRBD1. Germline lookup yields CDR1 MGHRA and CDR2 YSYEKL. V shed 4 bases, J shed 6 bases, and the junction held 7 bases outside the gene matches. This CDR3 is built from 15 residues. CDR3 sequence reads: CASSPPGGAAGELFF. The CDR3 region has the DNA TGCGCCAGCAGCCCGCCAGGGGGCGCAGCCGGGGAGCTGTTTTTT.

The rearrangement joins TRBV5-4 to TRBJ2-5; a weak D match, TRBD2 (6 bases). Germline values: CDR1 SGHNT, CDR2 YYREEE (reference sequence). Trimming shortened V by 0 bases and J by 2 bases, and 14 bases separated the two germline ends. This CDR3 comprises 16 residues. As DNA, the CDR3 is TGTGCCAGCAGCTTGGATCTTGCGGGATTACAAGAGACCCAGTACTTC. This codes for CASSLDLAGLQETQYF.

This chain joins TRBV11-3 and TRBJ2-5; 7 bases match TRBD2. The V gene end was trimmed by 6 bases and the J gene end by 5 bases; junction bases not matched to a gene: 9. Germline CDR1 is SGHNT and CDR2 is YENEEA. CDR3 length: 14 residues. The CDR3 DNA is TGTGCCAGCAGTCCAGCGGGAAATGTTGAGACCCAGTACTTC. Encoded protein: CASSPAGNVETQYF. The variable domain in full, with the rest retrieved from reference TRBV11-3 and TRBJ2-5, is EAGVVQSPRYKIIEKKQPVAFWCNPISGHNTLYWYLQNLGQGPELLIRYENEEAVDDSQLPKDRFSAERLKGVDSTLKIQPAELGDSAVYLCASSPAGNVETQYFGPGTRLLVL.

The table lists this clone with a count of one. The chain links TRBV28 to TRBJ1-5; unclear D gene. The CDR3 contains 14 residues. The V gene's germline CDR1 is MDHEN and CDR2 SYDVKM. The V end lost 1 base, the J end lost 7 bases, and 11 bases lay between the germline ends. CDR3 sequence: CASSLSGVGQPQHF. For the CDR3, the DNA is TGTGCCAGCAGTTTATCTGGGGTGGGACAGCCCCAGCATTTT.

J is TRBJ2-7 and V is TRBV7-9; weak D call: TRBD2 (6 bases). This CDR3 region has 15 residues. The V gene's germline CDR1 is SEHNR and CDR2 FQNEAQ (reference sequence). V was cut by 5 bases and J by 6 bases, with 20 bases left in between. The CDR3 DNA follows: TGTGCCAGCAGCCCACTCACCGGGAGCTTCGCCGAGCAGTACTTC. It is translated as CASSPLTGSFAEQYF. The entire variable domain, with the rest obtained from reference TRBV7-9 and TRBJ2-7, is as follows: DTGVSQNPRHKITKRGQNVTFRCDPISEHNRLYWYRQTLGQGPEFLTYFQNEAQLEKSRLLSDRFSAERPKGSFSTLEIQRTEQGDSAMYLCASSPLTGSFAEQYFGPGTRLTVT.

This clone showed up many times. The chain is built from TRBV7-9 and TRBJ1-3, with a tentative D call TRBD1 (5 bases). The CDR3 contains 15 residues. V was clipped by 5 bases and J by 2 bases, with 13 bases between them. CDR1 and CDR2 (germline): SEHNR, FQNEAQ (reference sequence). CDR3 sequence (DNA): TGTGCCAGCAGCCTCGGGGGAGGAACTGGAAACACCATATATTTT. Its translation is CASSLGGGTGNTIYF.

The chain couples TRBV4-3 to TRBJ2-1, with TRBD2 matching 8 bases. From germline, CDR1 is LGHNA and CDR2 YSLEER. This CDR3 is 19 amino acids long. The V segment lost 0 bases and the J segment 0 bases; nucleotides outside the gene matches: 10. The chain's CDR3 is CASSQDAPSGPSSYNEQFF. The CDR3 DNA reads TGCGCCAGCAGCCAAGATGCCCCTAGCGGGCCTAGCTCCTACAATGAGCAGTTCTTC.